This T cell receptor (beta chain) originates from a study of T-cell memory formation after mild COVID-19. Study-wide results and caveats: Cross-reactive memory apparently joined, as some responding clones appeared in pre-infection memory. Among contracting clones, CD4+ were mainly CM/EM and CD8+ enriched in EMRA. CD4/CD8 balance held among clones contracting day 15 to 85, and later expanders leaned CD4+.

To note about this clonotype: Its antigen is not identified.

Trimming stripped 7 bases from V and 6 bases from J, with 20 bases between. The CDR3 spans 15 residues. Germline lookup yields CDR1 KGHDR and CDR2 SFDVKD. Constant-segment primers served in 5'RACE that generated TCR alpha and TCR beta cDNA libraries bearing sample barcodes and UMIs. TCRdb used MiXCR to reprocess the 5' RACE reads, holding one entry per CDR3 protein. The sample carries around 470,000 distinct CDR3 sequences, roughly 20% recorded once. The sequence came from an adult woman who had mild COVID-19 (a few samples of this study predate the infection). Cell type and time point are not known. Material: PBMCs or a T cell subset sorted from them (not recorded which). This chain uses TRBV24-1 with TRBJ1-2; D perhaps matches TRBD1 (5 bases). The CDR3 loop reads CATSSGDWSAHGYTF. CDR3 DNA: TGTGCCACCAGCTCCGGGGACTGGTCTGCCCATGGCTACACCTTC.